The TCR beta chain described here comes from a study of OX40 agonist ivuxolimab in advanced cancers. Background on the whole study: Ivuxolimab was an agonistic, fully human IgG2 monoclonal antibody directed against OX40 (CD134), a costimulatory receptor. Intravenous ivuxolimab was administered to patients every 2 weeks at six dose levels: 0.01, 0.1, 0.3, 1.5, 3 and 10 mg/kg. Of the 50 to 55 dose-escalation patients, hepatocellular carcinoma was present in 19, melanoma in about 15, renal cell carcinoma in 9 and head and neck cancer in 9. In the dose-escalation cohort, approximately 83% of patients were male, and the mean age was 60 years with a range of about 20 to 80. Prior anti-PD-1, anti-PD-L1 or anti-CTLA-4 therapy was permitted, and approximately 41% of dose-escalation patients had received checkpoint inhibitors. Three dose-escalation patients achieved partial responses, one with hepatocellular carcinoma and two with cutaneous melanoma. Peripheral TCRbeta sequencing aimed to test whether ivuxolimab altered TCR sequence diversity and caused clonal T-cell expansion. The paper reports the monotherapy dose-escalation portion (N of about 52 patients) of the phase I ivuxolimab trial. The full study reports these points: After ivuxolimab, expanded clones were on average more numerous among CD8+ T cells than among CD4+ T cells. Low levels of normalized T-cell clonal expansion were also seen in some patients who did not respond. Antigen specificity was not determined for the clonally expanded peripheral T cells. Clonal expansion of both CD4+ and CD8+ blood T cells was observed from baseline to week 6 at doses 0.1 to 3.0 mg/kg. In the 0.1-3.0 mg/kg groups, partial responders had among the lowest normalized peripheral clonal expansion, particularly in CD8+ T cells.

V is pared back by 0 bases and J by 4 bases, with 13 bases lying between the germline termini. The CDR3, cysteine through phenylalanine, is 15 amino acids long. Only CDR3 DNA remains: 45 bases, in frame from the first base. CDR1 and CDR2 are read off the germline V gene as MNHEY and SVGAGI. The trial excluded patients who had a history of autoimmune disease or who were on systemic immunosuppression. In every dose cohort, peripheral blood was drawn for TCR sequencing at baseline, cycle 4 day 1, and cycle 7 day 1. The samples were drawn from a first-in-human, open-label, multicenter phase I dose-escalation trial of ivuxolimab. The trial enrolled adults with locally advanced or metastatic head and neck squamous cell, hepatocellular, melanoma or renal cell carcinoma. Before TCR sequencing, CD4+ T cells and CD8+ T cells from peripheral blood were sorted into separate populations. This clone is a singleton in its sample. Its cognate antigen has yet to be identified. Base qualities are not at hand, and no much larger clone is one base apart.

To sequence the TCRbeta CDR3 region, genomic DNA was isolated from the sorted cells. The immunoSEQ Assay was used to sequence the TCRbeta CDR3 regions. This is the immuneACCESS table as TCRdb keeps it, with only in-frame sequences that have V and J called. A part of the clones is gone; compared with another copy, unresolved V genes explain less than half, and the rest is unexplained. The sample has approximately 110,000 clones on record, less than 95% of them singletons. The top ten clonotypes cover under 0.9% of the sample. The sequences come from CD4+ or CD8+ T cells sorted from blood, collected in a trial of the OX40 agonist ivuxolimab. The receptor comes from an adult with an advanced solid tumor such as melanoma, head and neck, liver or kidney cancer. Recombination joined TRBV6-5 with TRBJ2-7, with the identity of the D gene unclear. The sequenced DNA is TGTGCCAGCAGTTACTCGGGAAACGTCTGGTACGAGCAGTACTTC. Translated, it gives CASSYSGNVWYEQYF.